The sequence of this TCR beta chain was determined in a study of blood T cell repertoires in COVID-19. Study details: Donors in the United States, Italy and Spain gave samples during acute or convalescent COVID-19. Sample material is recorded as cDNA or gDNA derived from T cells, B-cell-depleted T cells, or PBMCs.

Original analysis: Amplifying reference gene primers gave estimates of nucleated cell counts. Profiling relied on immunoSEQ multiplex PCR, and the TCRdb table lists in-frame clones only, not all of them. V, J and clone size are those of that table, while D and trimming were read from the DNA. The sample lists roughly 67,000 clones; 93% were seen once. Trimming removed 8 bases at V and 4 bases at J, with 13 bases between. The germline V gene encodes CDR1 SNHLY and CDR2 FYNNEI. The CDR3 has 13 amino acids. The clonotype originates from a man aged 65 to 85 with active COVID-19. The gene calls are TRBV2 and TRBJ2-3; D perhaps matches TRBD2 (6 bases). Sequencing was carried out using peripheral blood. CDR3 coding DNA: TGTGCCAGCCGGGACTTCACCCCAGATACGCAGTATTTT. This codes for CASRDFTPDTQYF. The entire variable domain, with the rest obtained from reference TRBV2 and TRBJ2-3, is as follows: EPEVTQTPSHQVTQMGQEVILRCVPISNHLYFYWYRQILGQKVEFLVSFYNNEISEKSEIFDDQFSVERPDGSNFTLKIRSTKLEDSAMYFCASRDFTPDTQYFGPGTRLTVL.